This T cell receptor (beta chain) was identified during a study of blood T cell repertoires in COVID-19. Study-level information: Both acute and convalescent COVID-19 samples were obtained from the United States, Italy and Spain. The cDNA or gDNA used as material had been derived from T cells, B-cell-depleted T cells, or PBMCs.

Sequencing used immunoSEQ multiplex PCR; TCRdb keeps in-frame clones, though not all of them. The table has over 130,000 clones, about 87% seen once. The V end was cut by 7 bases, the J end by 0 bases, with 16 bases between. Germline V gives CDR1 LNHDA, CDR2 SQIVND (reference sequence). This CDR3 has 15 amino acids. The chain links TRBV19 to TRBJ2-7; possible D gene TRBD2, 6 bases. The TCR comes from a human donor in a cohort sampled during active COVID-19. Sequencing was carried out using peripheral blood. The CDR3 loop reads CASKAFGGNSYEQYF. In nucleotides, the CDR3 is TGTGCCAGTAAAGCTTTCGGGGGAAACTCCTACGAGCAGTACTTC.